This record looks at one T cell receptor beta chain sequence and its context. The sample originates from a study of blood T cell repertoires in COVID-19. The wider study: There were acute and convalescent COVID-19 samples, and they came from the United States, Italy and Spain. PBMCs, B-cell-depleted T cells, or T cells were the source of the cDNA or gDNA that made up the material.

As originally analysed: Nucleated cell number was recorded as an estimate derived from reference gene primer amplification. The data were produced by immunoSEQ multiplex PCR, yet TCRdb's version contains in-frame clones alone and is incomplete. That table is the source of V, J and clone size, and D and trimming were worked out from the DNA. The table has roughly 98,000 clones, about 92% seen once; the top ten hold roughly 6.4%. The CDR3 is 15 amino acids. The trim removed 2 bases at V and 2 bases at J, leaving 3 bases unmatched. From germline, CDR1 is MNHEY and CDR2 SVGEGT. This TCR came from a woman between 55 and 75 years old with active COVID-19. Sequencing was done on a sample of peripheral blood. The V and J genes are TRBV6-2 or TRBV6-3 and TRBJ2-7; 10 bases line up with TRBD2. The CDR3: CASSYRLAGTYEQYF. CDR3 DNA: TGTGCCAGCAGTTACCGACTAGCGGGTACCTACGAGCAGTACTTC.